The rows below give T cell receptor beta chains drawn from one sample of a study of blood T cell repertoires in COVID-19. Clones were sequenced by immunoSEQ multiplex PCR, and TCRdb holds only the in-frame ones, with some missing. This sample has 150,000 to 200,000 clones, with about 86% found just once. Input material: peripheral blood. These TCRs come from a woman older than 75 with acute or convalescent COVID-19. CDR3s include the opening cysteine and the closing phenylalanine or tryptophan. A D gene is named only where the DNA matches it firmly. Not all rows give a size; the values are once, few, many and, for expanded clones, a class.

TRBV15	few	TRBJ1-2	TRBD1	TGTGCCACCAGCAGAGGACAGGGGGGTCGGTATGGCTACACCTTC	CATSRGQGGRYGYTF
TRBV19	.	TRBJ2-6	.	TGTGCCAGTAGTACCTCGCGAGCCCGTGCCTCTGGGGCCAACGTCCTGACTTTC	CASSTSRARASGANVLTF
TRBV28	.	TRBJ2-7	TRBD1	TGTGCCAGCAGTCCGAGATGGACAGGGAGGTCCTACGAGCAGTACTTC	CASSPRWTGRSYEQYF
TRBV5-1	.	TRBJ1-1	TRBD1	TGCGCCAGCAGCTTAGGACAGGGCTACACTGAAGCTTTCTTT	CASSLGQGYTEAFF
TRBV3-1/TRBV3-2	.	TRBJ2-7	TRBD2	TGTGCCAGCACCCGTACTAGCGGGAGTGTCCACGAGCAGTACTTC	CASTRTSGSVHEQYF
TRBV29-1	once	TRBJ1-1	.	TGCAGCGCTCCAGGTCTGGATACTGAAGCTTTCTTT	CSAPGLDTEAFF
TRBV5-1	.	TRBJ2-7	TRBD2	TGCGCCAGCAGCTCATCTAGCGGGGGAGCATACGAGCAGTACTTC	CASSSSSGGAYEQYF
TRBV15	once	TRBJ2-1	TRBD1	TGTGCCACCAGCAGAGGACAGGGGATCTACAATGAGCAGTTCTTC	CATSRGQGIYNEQFF
TRBV19	.	TRBJ1-3	.	TGTGCCAGTAGTATAGACGGTACCTCTGGAAACACCATATATTTT	CASSIDGTSGNTIYF
TRBV6-1	.	TRBJ2-7	TRBD1	TGTGCCAGCAGTGAAGCGGCAGGGGGAGCCTACGAGCAGTACTTC	CASSEAAGGAYEQYF
TRBV28	.	TRBJ2-7	TRBD2	TGTGCCAGCAGTTTACTTGGGGGGAGGGTCGAGCAGTACTTC	CASSLLGGRVEQYF
TRBV24-1	few	TRBJ2-7	.	TGTGCCACCTTCAGGGCCGGAAGCTCCTACGAGCAGTACTTC	CATFRAGSSYEQYF
TRBV5-4	.	TRBJ1-2	.	TGTGCCAGCAGCTTGGATACAGCCTATGGCTACACCTTC	CASSLDTAYGYTF
TRBV30	.	TRBJ1-2	.	TGTGCCTGGAGTAAAACACAGGGATCGGGAGGCTACACCTTC	CAWSKTQGSGGYTF
TRBV7-2	.	TRBJ2-1	TRBD2	TGTGCCAGCAGCCCCCCCGGACTAGCGGCCTACAATGAGCAGTTCTTC	CASSPPGLAAYNEQFF
TRBV6-5	.	TRBJ1-3	TRBD1	TGTGCCAGCAGAGCACAGGGGGTTTCTGGAAACACCATATATTTT	CASRAQGVSGNTIYF
TRBV5-1	.	TRBJ1-1	TRBD1	TGCGCCAGCAGCTCCCCCCGGGGCAGGGGGCTCTCGGTGAACACTGAAGCTTTCTTT	CASSSPRGRGLSVNTEAFF
TRBV28	.	TRBJ2-2	.	TGTGCCAGCAGTTTTTCAGGGGTTCCCGGGGAGCTGTTTTTT	CASSFSGVPGELFF
TRBV27	few	TRBJ1-2	TRBD1	TGTGCCAGCAGGGAGGGGACAGGGGCCACTTCGTACACCTTC	CASREGTGATSYTF
TRBV7-9	.	TRBJ2-3	TRBD1	TGTGCCAGCAGCGTTGGACAGGGGTATGGCACAGATACGCAGTATTTT	CASSVGQGYGTDTQYF
TRBV19	.	TRBJ1-6	.	TGTGCCAGTAGTATGTGGAGCTCCTATAATTCACCCCTCCACTTT	CASSMWSSYNSPLHF
TRBV4-1	.	TRBJ1-4	TRBD1	TGCGCCAGCAGCCCATATCTACAGGGGACCCAACCAACTAATGAAAAACTGTTTTTT	CASSPYLQGTQPTNEKLFF
TRBV20-1	.	TRBJ2-7	.	TGCAGTGCTGTTAGCGGAACCCTAGGGTACTTC	CSAVSGTLGYF
TRBV19	.	TRBJ2-2	TRBD2	TGTGCCAGTAGTACCCGGGCTAGCGGGCGGGGCACCGGGGAGCTGTTTTTT	CASSTRASGRGTGELFF
TRBV27	.	TRBJ2-7	TRBD2	TGTGCCAGCAGAGCTGAAGGAGTAGCGGGAGCATACGAGCAGTACTTC	CASRAEGVAGAYEQYF
TRBV28	.	TRBJ2-7	.	TGTGCCAGCACACGGACAGCGCTCGAGCAGTACTTC	CASTRTALEQYF
TRBV6-5	.	TRBJ2-5	TRBD1	TGTGCCAGCAGTCCCGGACAGGCCGGGACCCAGTACTTC	CASSPGQAGTQYF
TRBV6-1	once	TRBJ1-5	.	TGTGCCAGCAGTGAAGGTGGCGGCGTCTCGTCGCCCCAGCATTTT	CASSEGGGVSSPQHF
TRBV3-1/TRBV3-2	few	TRBJ1-1	TRBD1	TGTGCCAGCAGCCAAGACCAAAGACAGGGATGGACTGAAGCTTTCTTT	CASSQDQRQGWTEAFF
TRBV5-6	.	TRBJ1-2	TRBD1	TGTGCCAGCAGCTCCGACAGGGGGCCTGGCTACACCTTC	CASSSDRGPGYTF
TRBV19	.	TRBJ1-6	TRBD1	TGTGCCAGTAGTATATCGGGACAGGGGGACGGTTCACCCCTCCACTTT	CASSISGQGDGSPLHF
TRBV19	.	TRBJ1-5	.	TGTGCCAGCACTTTAGGGGGAGGGGACTCAGCCCAGCATTTT	CASTLGGGDSAQHF
TRBV5-1	.	TRBJ2-2	TRBD2	TGCGCCAGCAGCTTGTTTATGGGACTAGCGGGGGCCCGACGGACCGGGGAGCTGTTTTTT	CASSLFMGLAGARRTGELFF
TRBV4-1	.	TRBJ2-3	TRBD1	TGCGCCAGCAGGGCGACAGGGGCCCTAACTGCAGCCTATTTGGAGGAGCAGTATTTT	CASRATGALTAAYLEEQYF
TRBV5-6	.	TRBJ1-5	.	TGTGCCAGCAGCTTGGGGGGGCAGGGTAGTCAGCCCCAGCATTTT	CASSLGGQGSQPQHF
TRBV27	.	TRBJ2-2	TRBD2	TGTGCCAGCAGTCCCCTTAGCGGGAGTGACGGGGAGCTGTTTTTT	CASSPLSGSDGELFF
TRBV6-6	.	TRBJ2-7	.	TGTGCCAGCATCTATGGAGGGGCCTCCTACGAGCAGTACTTC	CASIYGGASYEQYF
TRBV7-2	.	TRBJ1-3	.	TGTGCCAGCAGCTTACCGCCCAGTGAAAGCTCTGGAAACACCATATATTTT	CASSLPPSESSGNTIYF
TRBV7-2	.	TRBJ2-1	TRBD1	TGTGCCAGCAGCTCTCTAGGACAGGGGCATGAGCAGTTCTTC	CASSSLGQGHEQFF
TRBV5-5	many	TRBJ1-3	.	TGTGCCAGCAGCGGGGAGGCGTCGGGAAACACCATATATTTT	CASSGEASGNTIYF
TRBV5-4	.	TRBJ2-1	TRBD2	TGTGCCAGCAGCTTAGCGGGGGGGCAGGTCAATGAGCAGTTCTTC	CASSLAGGQVNEQFF
TRBV20-1	.	TRBJ1-5	.	TGCAGTGCTAGTTTGAGTGATCAGCCCCAGCATTTT	CSASLSDQPQHF
TRBV7-2	.	TRBJ1-3	.	TGTGCCAGCAGCTTAGCGATTGGTAGTCGGTATTTT	CASSLAIGSRYF
TRBV4-3	.	TRBJ1-2	.	TGCGCCAGCAGCCAAGACGACAGGAACTATGGCTACACCTTC	CASSQDDRNYGYTF
TRBV11-2	.	TRBJ2-5	.	TGTGCCAGCAGCTCAAACACGGGGGTGCAAGAGACCCAGTACTTC	CASSSNTGVQETQYF
TRBV6-2/TRBV6-3	few	TRBJ2-7	.	TGTGCCAGCAGTTACAGTAGTGCCGGGACTCTACGCTACGAGCAGTACTTC	CASSYSSAGTLRYEQYF
TRBV14	.	TRBJ2-1	TRBD2	TGTGCCAGCAGCCCTCTCGGACTAGCGGGTATCAATGAGCAGTTCTTC	CASSPLGLAGINEQFF